This T cell receptor beta chain was observed in a study of T-cell reconstitution after alpha-beta-depleted transplantation in children. CDR3 length equals 13 residues. V lost 5 bases and J lost 5, with 13 bases in between. General study results and limits: At the one-year point after transplant, T-cell counts and TCRbeta diversity were found to come mostly from T cells that had been newly produced.

This clonotype occurred a few times. Its antigen is unidentified. Construction of the TCRbeta library involved unique molecular identifiers. TCRdb analysed the PCR reads with MiXCR anew, one entry per CDR3 protein. The profile shows about 640,000 distinct CDR3 sequences, over 10% of them singletons. Here the sequenced sample was PBMCs, mostly from graft donor cells, taken 360 days after TCRalphabeta/CD19-depleted stem cell transplant. This receptor was taken from a male patient younger than 18 who had a stem cell transplant for acute myeloid leukemia, so the T cells may come from the graft donor. The chain links TRBV12-3 or TRBV12-4 to TRBJ2-7; D is possibly TRBD1 (6 bases). CDR3 sequence: CASSKQGFHEQYF. The CDR3 bases are TGTGCCAGCAGTAAACAGGGTTTCCACGAGCAGTACTTC.